The 17 T cell receptor beta chains presented below share a single source sample, sequenced in a study of patients and donors after allogeneic stem cell transplantation. TCRdb called the RT-PCR reads again in MiXCR, with one record for every CDR3 protein. The repertoire has over 200,000 distinct CDR3 sequences, 35% to 45% of them found once; the top ten carry 11%. Material: blood, either unsorted or a sorted T cell fraction (not recorded which). All receptors come from a human donor who was either an allogeneic HSCT recipient or a stem cell or donor lymphocyte infusion donor (not recorded which). It is not recorded whose cells these are; they may come from a transplant donor.

This clonotype occurred a few times. The chain employs TRBV12-3 or TRBV12-4 and TRBJ1-2; weak D call: TRBD1 (6 bases). Trimming shortened V by 7 bases and J by 4 bases, and 16 bases separated the two germline ends. This CDR3 is 14 amino acids long. CDR3 region: CASITVRGSYGYTF. The CDR3 nucleotides read TGTGCCAGCATTACCGTCAGGGGATCCTATGGCTACACCTTC.

In this sample, this clonotype turned up many times. The chain employs TRBV4-1 and TRBJ1-1; D gene ambiguous. This CDR3 has 13 residues. V shed 3 bases and J shed 5 bases, with 10 bases lying between them. Per the germline V gene, CDR1 is MGHRA and CDR2 is YSYEKL. The CDR3 sequence is CASSQEVWTEAFF. The DNA for the CDR3 is TGCGCCAGCAGCCAGGAGGTTTGGACTGAAGCTTTCTTT.

This rearrangement joins TRBV4-1 to TRBJ2-5, with D tentatively TRBD1 or TRBD2 (5 bases each). The V end was cut by 2 bases, the J end by 7 bases, with 20 bases between. This CDR3 is 16 amino acids long. The V gene's germline CDR1 is MGHRA and CDR2 YSYEKL. The CDR3 protein is CASSQRVRGPPSTQYF. The CDR3, as DNA: TGCGCCAGCAGCCAAAGGGTACGGGGCCCTCCGTCGACCCAGTACTTC.

V usage is TRBV4-2 and J usage is TRBJ2-7; 10 nucleotides align to TRBD1. J lost 1 base, V lost 1 base, and 1 base had no gene match. Per germline, CDR1 LGHNA and CDR2 YNFKEQ. CDR3 length: 15 amino acids. CDR3 nucleotide sequence: TGTGCCAGCAGCCAAGGGGACAGGGGTTCCTACGAGCAGTACTTC. Translating gives CASSQGDRGSYEQYF.

The V gene is TRBV14, the J gene TRBJ2-2; weak D call: TRBD1 (6 bases). The CDR3 is made up of 16 amino acids. The germline V and J ends were trimmed by 4 bases and 0 bases, with 12 bases remaining between them. Germline CDR1 SGHDN, CDR2 FVKESK. The CDR3 DNA sequence: TGTGCCAGCAGCCCATGGGGACACGCGAACACCGGGGAGCTGTTTTTT. Translating it yields CASSPWGHANTGELFF.

The J gene is TRBJ1-2, the V gene TRBV7-9; TRBD1 matches 7 bases. The length of the CDR3 is 15 residues. Germline lookup yields CDR1 SEHNR and CDR2 FQNEAQ (reference sequence). After removal of 3 bases from V and 0 bases from J, the junction contained 4 bases not matched to a gene. CDR3 in amino acids: CASSFGTDANYGYTF. The CDR3 DNA reads TGTGCCAGCAGCTTCGGGACAGATGCTAACTATGGCTACACCTTC. Complete variable domain (other parts from reference TRBV7-9 and TRBJ1-2): DTGVSQNPRHKITKRGQNVTFRCDPISEHNRLYWYRQTLGQGPEFLTYFQNEAQLEKSRLLSDRFSAERPKGSFSTLEIQRTEQGDSAMYLCASSFGTDANYGYTFGSGTRLTVV.

Here the CDR3 reads CASSQTGGGQPQHF. The CDR3 region has the DNA TGTGCCAGCAGCCAGACAGGGGGAGGTCAGCCCCAGCATTTT. This chain joins TRBV28 and TRBJ1-5; 9 nucleotides match TRBD1. The V gene end was trimmed by 6 bases and the J gene end by 6 bases; junction bases not matched to a gene: 6. The CDR3 runs to 14 residues. Germline assignment: CDR1 MDHEN and CDR2 SYDVKM.

This chain links TRBV6-1 with TRBJ1-1; a weak D match, TRBD1 (6 bases). Trimming removed 3 bases from V and 5 bases from J, with 13 bases in between. Germline V gives CDR1 MNHNS, CDR2 SASEGT. This CDR3 comprises 14 residues. CDR3 region: CASSDNRVRTEAFF. The CDR3 DNA is TGTGCCAGCAGTGATAACAGGGTCAGGACTGAAGCTTTCTTT.

This clonotype appeared many times. The V call is TRBV10-3, the J call TRBJ1-1, with no clear D. V was cut by 4 bases and J by 1 base, with 4 bases left in between. The CDR3 loop spans 12 amino acids. Germline values: CDR1 ENHRY, CDR2 SYGVKD. This CDR3 reads CAISVRNTEAFF. CDR3 sequence (DNA): TGTGCCATCAGTGTAAGGAACACTGAAGCTTTCTTT.

This sequence joins TRBV29-1 and TRBJ2-7; maybe TRBD2 (6 bases). The germline CDR1 and CDR2 sequences are SQVTM and ANQGSEA. The CDR3 is made up of 14 amino acids. Trimming stripped 6 bases from V and 7 bases from J, with 22 bases between. The CDR3 loop reads CSVPGGYGSGEQYF. The CDR3 coding sequence is TGCAGCGTCCCCGGGGGATACGGATCGGGAGAGCAGTACTTC.

The chain links TRBV30 to TRBJ1-5, with TRBD1 matching over 9 bases. CDR1 and CDR2 (germline): GTSNPN, SVGIG (reference sequence). With 2 bases clipped from V and 7 bases from J, the junction kept 12 bases outside the gene matches. The CDR3 extends over 16 amino acids. CDR3 sequence reads: CAWSSQGAGDRQPQHF. Here the CDR3 DNA reads TGTGCCTGGAGTTCACAGGGGGCTGGGGATAGACAGCCCCAGCATTTT. Filled out from reference TRBV30 and TRBJ1-5, the complete variable domain reads SQTIHQWPATLVQPVGSPLSLECTVEGTSNPNLYWYRQAAGRGLQLLFYSVGIGQISSEVPQNLSASRPQDRQFILSSKKLLLSDSGFYLCAWSSQGAGDRQPQHFGDGTRLSIL.

The CDR3 sequence: CASSKEFQGYEQFF. The CDR3 region has the DNA TGTGCCAGCAGCAAAGAATTTCAGGGCTATGAGCAGTTCTTC. The V gene is TRBV21-1, the J gene TRBJ2-1; the DNA was not used to check the table's D call, TRBD1. TRBV21-1 is a recognized pseudogene. CDR3 size: 14 residues.

This clonotype was recorded a few times. The junction differs from germline at one of its ends, possibly a read error. As DNA, the CDR3 is TGCGCCAGCAGCCAGGATAGCTATCAGCCCCAGCATTTT. Protein: CASSQDSYQPQHF. This chain uses TRBV4-1 with TRBJ1-5, with D hard to call. From germline, CDR1 is MGHRA and CDR2 YSYEKL. The CDR3 is made up of 13 amino acids.

A few counts support this clonotype. The chain is built from TRBV27 and TRBJ1-2; D uncertain. V gave up 10 bases and J gave up 0 bases, with 9 bases separating them. The length of the CDR3 is 12 residues. Germline assignment: CDR1 MNHEY and CDR2 SMNVEV (reference sequence). The CDR3 is CATSDPNYGYTF. The CDR3 DNA is TGTGCCACTTCCGACCCTAACTATGGCTACACCTTC.

The chain is built from TRBV5-1 and TRBJ1-2; perhaps TRBD1 as D (5 bases). V was pared by 3 bases and J by 6 bases, with 21 bases between. Per germline, CDR1 SGHRS and CDR2 YFSETQ. This CDR3 comprises 16 residues. The CDR3 DNA reads TGCGCCAGCAGCTCAGAGGACATGCGCATCATCGATGGCTACACCTTC. This sequence encodes CASSSEDMRIIDGYTF.

A single count supports this clonotype. V gene TRBV5-1 combines with J gene TRBJ1-2; 12 nucleotides match TRBD1. This CDR3 has 16 amino acids. With 8 bases clipped from V and 6 bases from J, the junction kept 14 bases outside the gene matches. Germline-derived CDR1 and CDR2 are SGHRS and YFSETQ. CDR3 residues: CARSREGTGGANGYTF. CDR3 DNA: TGCGCCAGAAGCAGAGAAGGGACAGGGGGCGCAAATGGCTACACCTTC.

This clonotype was observed a few times. The chain employs TRBV30 and TRBJ1-5; no definite D call. Per the germline V gene, CDR1 is GTSNPN and CDR2 is SVGIG (reference sequence). This CDR3 contains 15 residues. The ends were cut back, 0 bases at V and 0 bases at J, with 9 bases in the middle. In nucleotides, the CDR3 is TGTGCCTGGAGTGTGGGGAGTGCTAGCAATCAGCCCCAGCATTTT. As protein: CAWSVGSASNQPQHF.